This T cell receptor beta chain was profiled in a study of T cell responses to AZD1222 COVID-19 vaccine. Study-wide points: Repertoire sampling happened only post peak T cell response.

TCRdb's table, derived via immunoSEQ multiplex PCR, lists solely in-frame clones and lacks some. The table includes around 160,000 clones, 70% to 90% detected once. Trimming cost V 7 bases and J 4 bases; bases outside gene matches: 11. The CDR3 has 16 residues. Germline values: CDR1 SGHTA, CDR2 FQGNSA. A word on this clone: Its antigen remains unidentified.

This clonotype was sampled from an adult in good health. Sequencing was performed on peripheral blood, taken on day 0 of AZD1222 vaccination. The chain recombines TRBV7-2 with TRBJ2-5; TRBD2 agrees at 11 bases. The CDR3 is CASTFSGGAGRETQYF. In DNA, the CDR3 is TGTGCCAGCACCTTTAGCGGGGGGGCGGGGCGAGAGACCCAGTACTTC. Full variable domain (remainder filled in from reference TRBV7-2 and TRBJ2-5): GAGVSQSPSNKVTEKGKDVELRCDPISGHTALYWYRQSLGQGLEFLIYFQGNSAPDKSGLPSDRFSAERTGGSVSTLTIQRTQQEDSAVYLCASTFSGGAGRETQYFGPGTRLLVL.